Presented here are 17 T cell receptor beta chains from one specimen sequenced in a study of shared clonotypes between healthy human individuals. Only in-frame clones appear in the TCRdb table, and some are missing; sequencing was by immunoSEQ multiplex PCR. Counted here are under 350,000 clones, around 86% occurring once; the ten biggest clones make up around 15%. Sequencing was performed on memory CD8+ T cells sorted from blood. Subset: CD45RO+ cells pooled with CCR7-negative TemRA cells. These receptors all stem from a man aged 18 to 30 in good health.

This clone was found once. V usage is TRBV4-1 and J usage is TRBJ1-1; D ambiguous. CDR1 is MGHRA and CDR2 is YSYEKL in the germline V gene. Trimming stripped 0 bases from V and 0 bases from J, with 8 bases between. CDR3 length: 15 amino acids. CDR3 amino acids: CASSQEVGMNTEAFF. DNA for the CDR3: TGCGCCAGCAGCCAAGAGGTCGGAATGAACACTGAAGCTTTCTTT.

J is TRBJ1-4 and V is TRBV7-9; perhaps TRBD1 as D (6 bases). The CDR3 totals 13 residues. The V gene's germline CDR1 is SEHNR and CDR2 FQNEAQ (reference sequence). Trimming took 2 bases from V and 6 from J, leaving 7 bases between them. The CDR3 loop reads CASSLQGYEKLFF. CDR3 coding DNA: TGTGCCAGCAGCTTACAGGGGTATGAAAAACTGTTTTTT. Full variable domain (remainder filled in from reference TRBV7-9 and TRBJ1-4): DTGVSQNPRHKITKRGQNVTFRCDPISEHNRLYWYRQTLGQGPEFLTYFQNEAQLEKSRLLSDRFSAERPKGSFSTLEIQRTEQGDSAMYLCASSLQGYEKLFFGSGTQLSVL.

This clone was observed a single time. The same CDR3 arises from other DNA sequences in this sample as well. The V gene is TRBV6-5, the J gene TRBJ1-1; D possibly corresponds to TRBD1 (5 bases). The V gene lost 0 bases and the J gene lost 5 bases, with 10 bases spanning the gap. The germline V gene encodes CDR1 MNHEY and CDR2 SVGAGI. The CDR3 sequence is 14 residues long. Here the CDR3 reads CASSYSGGGTEAFF. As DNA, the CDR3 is TGTGCCAGCAGTTACTCCGGGGGAGGAACTGAAGCTTTCTTT.

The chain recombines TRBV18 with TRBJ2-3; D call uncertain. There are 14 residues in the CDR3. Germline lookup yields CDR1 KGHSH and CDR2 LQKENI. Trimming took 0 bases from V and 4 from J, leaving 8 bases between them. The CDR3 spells CASSPPSGADTQYF. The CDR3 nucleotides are TGTGCCAGCTCACCACCGTCAGGTGCAGATACGCAGTATTTT.

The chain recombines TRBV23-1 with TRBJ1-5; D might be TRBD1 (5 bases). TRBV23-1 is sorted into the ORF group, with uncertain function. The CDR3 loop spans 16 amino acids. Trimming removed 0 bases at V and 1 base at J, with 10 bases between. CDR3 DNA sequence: TGCGCCAGCAGTCAATCAACAGGTTTGAGCAATCAGCCCCAGCATTTT. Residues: CASSQSTGLSNQPQHF.

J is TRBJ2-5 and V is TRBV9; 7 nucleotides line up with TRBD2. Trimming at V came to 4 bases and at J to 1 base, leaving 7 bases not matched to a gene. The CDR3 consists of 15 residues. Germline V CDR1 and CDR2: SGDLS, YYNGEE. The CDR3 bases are TGTGCCAGCAGCCCCTCGGGGACTATCCAAGAGACCCAGTACTTC. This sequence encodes CASSPSGTIQETQYF.

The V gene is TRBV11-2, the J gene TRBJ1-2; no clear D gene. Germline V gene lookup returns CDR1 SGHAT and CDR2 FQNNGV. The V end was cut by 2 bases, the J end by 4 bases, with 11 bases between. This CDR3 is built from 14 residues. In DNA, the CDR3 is TGTGCCAGCAGCTTAAGACCCTACGGCTATGGCTACACCTTC. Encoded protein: CASSLRPYGYGYTF.

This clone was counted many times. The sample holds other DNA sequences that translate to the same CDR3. The CDR3 DNA reads as TGCGCCAGCAGCTTGGTGGCAGGGTACGAGCAGTACTTC. This translates into CASSLVAGYEQYF. This chain uses TRBV5-1 with TRBJ2-7; maybe TRBD1 (5 bases). The germline V and J ends were trimmed by 0 bases and 4 bases, with 8 bases remaining between them. This CDR3 contains 13 residues. Germline V gene sequence: CDR1 SGHRS, CDR2 YFSETQ.

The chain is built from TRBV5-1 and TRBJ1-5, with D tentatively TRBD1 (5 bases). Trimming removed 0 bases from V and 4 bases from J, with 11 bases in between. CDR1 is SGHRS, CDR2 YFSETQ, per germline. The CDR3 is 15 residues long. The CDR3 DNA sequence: TGCGCCAGCAGCTTGGCTGCAGGGCCGAATCAGCCCCAGCATTTT. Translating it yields CASSLAAGPNQPQHF. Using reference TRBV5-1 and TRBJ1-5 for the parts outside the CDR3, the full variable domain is KAGVTQTPRYLIKTRGQQVTLSCSPISGHRSVSWYQQTPGQGLQFLFEYFSETQRNKGNFPGRFSGRQFSNSRSEMNVSTLELGDSALYLCASSLAAGPNQPQHFGDGTRLSIL.

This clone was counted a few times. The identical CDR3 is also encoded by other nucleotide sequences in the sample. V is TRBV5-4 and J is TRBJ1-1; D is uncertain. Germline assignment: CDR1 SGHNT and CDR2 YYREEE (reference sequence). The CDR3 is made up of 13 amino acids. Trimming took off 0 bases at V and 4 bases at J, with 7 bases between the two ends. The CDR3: CASSLGVGTEAFF. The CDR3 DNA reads TGTGCCAGCAGCTTGGGGGTAGGCACTGAAGCTTTCTTT.

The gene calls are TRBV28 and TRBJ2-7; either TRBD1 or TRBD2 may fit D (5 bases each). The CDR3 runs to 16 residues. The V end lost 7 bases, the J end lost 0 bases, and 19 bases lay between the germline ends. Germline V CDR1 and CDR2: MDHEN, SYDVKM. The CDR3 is CASTHWDGRSSYEQYF. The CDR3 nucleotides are TGTGCCAGCACCCACTGGGACGGACGAAGCTCCTACGAGCAGTACTTC.

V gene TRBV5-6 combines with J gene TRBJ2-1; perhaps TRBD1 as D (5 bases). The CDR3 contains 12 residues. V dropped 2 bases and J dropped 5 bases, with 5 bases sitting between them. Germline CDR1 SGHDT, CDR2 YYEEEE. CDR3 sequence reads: CASSLQDNEQFF. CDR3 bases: TGTGCCAGCAGCTTACAGGACAATGAGCAGTTCTTC.

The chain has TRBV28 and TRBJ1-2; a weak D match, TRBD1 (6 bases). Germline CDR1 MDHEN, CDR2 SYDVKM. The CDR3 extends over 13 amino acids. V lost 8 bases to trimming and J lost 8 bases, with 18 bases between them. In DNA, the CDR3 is TGTGCCAGCTCTTCAGGGGCTCTATGGGGCTACACCTTC. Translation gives CASSSGALWGYTF.

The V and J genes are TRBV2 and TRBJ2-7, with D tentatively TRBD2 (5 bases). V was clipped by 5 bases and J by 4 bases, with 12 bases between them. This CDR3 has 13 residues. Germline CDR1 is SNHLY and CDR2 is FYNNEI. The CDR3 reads CASSQLTGYEQYF. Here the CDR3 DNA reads TGTGCCAGCAGTCAACTGACGGGGTACGAGCAGTACTTC.

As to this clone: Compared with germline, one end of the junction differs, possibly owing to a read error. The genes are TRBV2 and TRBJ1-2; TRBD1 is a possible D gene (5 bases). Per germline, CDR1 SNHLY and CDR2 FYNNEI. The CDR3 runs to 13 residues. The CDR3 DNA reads TGTGCCAGCAGTGAGGGGCAAGTCTATGGCTACGCCTTC. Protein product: CASSEGQVYGYAF.

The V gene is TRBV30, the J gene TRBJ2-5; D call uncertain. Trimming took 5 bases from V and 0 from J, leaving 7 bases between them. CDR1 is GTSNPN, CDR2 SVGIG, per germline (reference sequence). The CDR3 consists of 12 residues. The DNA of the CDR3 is TGTGCCTGGCGTGGGGACCAAGAGACCCAGTACTTC. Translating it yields CAWRGDQETQYF.

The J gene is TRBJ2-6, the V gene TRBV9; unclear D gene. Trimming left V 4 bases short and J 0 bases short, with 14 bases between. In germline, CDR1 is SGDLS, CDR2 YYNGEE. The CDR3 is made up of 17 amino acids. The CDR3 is CASSPWWGTSGANVLTF. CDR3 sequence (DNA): TGTGCCAGCAGCCCCTGGTGGGGAACCTCTGGGGCCAACGTCCTGACTTTC.